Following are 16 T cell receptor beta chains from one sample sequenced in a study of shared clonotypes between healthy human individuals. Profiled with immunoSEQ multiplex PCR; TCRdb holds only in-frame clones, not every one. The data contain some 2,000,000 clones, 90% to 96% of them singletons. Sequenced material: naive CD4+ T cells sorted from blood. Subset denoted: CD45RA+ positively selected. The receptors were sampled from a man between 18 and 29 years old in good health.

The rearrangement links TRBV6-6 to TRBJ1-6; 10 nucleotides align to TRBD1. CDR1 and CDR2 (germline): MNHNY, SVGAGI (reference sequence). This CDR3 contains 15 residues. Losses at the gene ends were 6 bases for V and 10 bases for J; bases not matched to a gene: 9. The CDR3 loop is CASSPQGTGVSPLHF. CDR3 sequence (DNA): TGTGCCAGCAGCCCGCAGGGGACAGGGGTCTCACCCCTCCACTTT.

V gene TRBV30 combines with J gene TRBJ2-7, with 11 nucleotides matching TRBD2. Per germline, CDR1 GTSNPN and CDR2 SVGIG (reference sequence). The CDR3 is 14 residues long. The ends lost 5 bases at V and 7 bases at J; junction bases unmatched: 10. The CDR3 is CAWLRTSGSGEQYF. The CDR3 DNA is TGTGCCTGGCTTAGAACTAGCGGGAGTGGTGAGCAGTACTTC. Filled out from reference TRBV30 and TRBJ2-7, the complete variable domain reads SQTIHQWPATLVQPVGSPLSLECTVEGTSNPNLYWYRQAAGRGLQLLFYSVGIGQISSEVPQNLSASRPQDRQFILSSKKLLLSDSGFYLCAWLRTSGSGEQYFGPGTRLTVT.

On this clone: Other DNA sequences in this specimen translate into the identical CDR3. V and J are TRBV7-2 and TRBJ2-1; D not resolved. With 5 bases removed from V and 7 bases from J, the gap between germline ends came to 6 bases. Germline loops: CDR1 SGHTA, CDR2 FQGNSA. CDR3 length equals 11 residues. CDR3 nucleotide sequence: TGTGCCAGCAGCAACTATAATGAGCAGTTCTTC. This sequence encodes CASSNYNEQFF.

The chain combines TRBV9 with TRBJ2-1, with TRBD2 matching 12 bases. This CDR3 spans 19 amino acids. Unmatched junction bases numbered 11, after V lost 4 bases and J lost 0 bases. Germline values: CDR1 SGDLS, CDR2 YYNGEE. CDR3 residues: CASSSRGTSGYSSYNEQFF. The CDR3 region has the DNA TGTGCCAGCAGCTCGAGAGGGACTAGCGGGTATAGCTCCTACAATGAGCAGTTCTTC.

The CDR3 here is CASGRGEGQPQHF. DNA for the CDR3: TGTGCCAGCGGCAGGGGGGAGGGTCAGCCCCAGCATTTT. The rearrangement links TRBV9 to TRBJ1-5; 7 bases map to TRBD1. The junction had 7 bases not matched to a gene; V was cut back by 7 bases and J by 6 bases. Germline-derived CDR1 and CDR2 are SGDLS and YYNGEE. The CDR3 runs to 13 residues.

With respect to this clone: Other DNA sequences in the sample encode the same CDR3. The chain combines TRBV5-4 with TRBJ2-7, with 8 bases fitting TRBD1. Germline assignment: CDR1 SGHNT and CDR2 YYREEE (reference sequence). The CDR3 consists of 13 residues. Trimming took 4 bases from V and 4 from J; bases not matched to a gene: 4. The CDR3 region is CASSGTGSYEQYF. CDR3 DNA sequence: TGTGCCAGCAGCGGGACAGGATCGTACGAGCAGTACTTC.

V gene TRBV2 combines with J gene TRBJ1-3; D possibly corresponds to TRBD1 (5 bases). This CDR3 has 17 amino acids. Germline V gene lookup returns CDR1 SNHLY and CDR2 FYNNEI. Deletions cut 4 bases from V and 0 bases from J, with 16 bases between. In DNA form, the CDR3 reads TGTGCCAGCAGTGTAGGGGCCAGGGCGGACTCTGGAAACACCATATATTTT. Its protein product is CASSVGARADSGNTIYF. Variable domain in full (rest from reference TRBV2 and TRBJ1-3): EPEVTQTPSHQVTQMGQEVILRCVPISNHLYFYWYRQILGQKVEFLVSFYNNEISEKSEIFDDQFSVERPDGSNFTLKIRSTKLEDSAMYFCASSVGARADSGNTIYFGEGSWLTVV.

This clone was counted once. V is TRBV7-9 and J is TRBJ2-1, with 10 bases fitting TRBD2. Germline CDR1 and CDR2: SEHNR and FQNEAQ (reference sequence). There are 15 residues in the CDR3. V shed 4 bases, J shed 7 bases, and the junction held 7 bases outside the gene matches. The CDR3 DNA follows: TGTGCCAGCAGCTCCTTCGGACTAGCGGAGAATGAGCAGTTCTTC. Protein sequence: CASSSFGLAENEQFF.

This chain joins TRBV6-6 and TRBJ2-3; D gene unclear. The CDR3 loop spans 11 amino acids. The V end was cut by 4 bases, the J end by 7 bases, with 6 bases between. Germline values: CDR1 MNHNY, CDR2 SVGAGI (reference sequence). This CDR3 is CASSFSYTQYF. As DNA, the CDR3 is TGTGCCAGCAGTTTTAGTTATACGCAGTATTTT.

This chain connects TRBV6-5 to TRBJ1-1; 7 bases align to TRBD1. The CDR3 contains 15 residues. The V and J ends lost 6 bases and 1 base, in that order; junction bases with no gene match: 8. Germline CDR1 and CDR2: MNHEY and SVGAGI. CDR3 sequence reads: CASSNRGKSNTEAFF. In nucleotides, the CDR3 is TGTGCCAGCAGCAACAGGGGAAAGTCGAACACTGAAGCTTTCTTT.

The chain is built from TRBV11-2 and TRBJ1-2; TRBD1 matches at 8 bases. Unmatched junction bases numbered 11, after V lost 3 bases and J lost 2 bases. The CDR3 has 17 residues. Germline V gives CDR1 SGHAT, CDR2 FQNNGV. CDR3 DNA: TGTGCCAGCAGCTTTAGGCAGGGGGCACTGGCAAACTATGGCTACACCTTC. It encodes CASSFRQGALANYGYTF. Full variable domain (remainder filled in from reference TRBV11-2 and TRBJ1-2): EAGVAQSPRYKIIEKRQSVAFWCNPISGHATLYWYQQILGQGPKLLIQFQNNGVVDDSQLPKDRFSAERLKGVDSTLKIQPAKLEDSAVYLCASSFRQGALANYGYTFGSGTRLTVV.

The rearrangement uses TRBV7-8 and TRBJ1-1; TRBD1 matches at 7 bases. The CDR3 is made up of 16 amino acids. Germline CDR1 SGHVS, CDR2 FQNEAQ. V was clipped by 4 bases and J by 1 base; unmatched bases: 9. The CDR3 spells CASSSGTAPKNTEAFF. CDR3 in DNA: TGTGCCAGCAGCTCCGGGACAGCTCCAAAGAACACTGAAGCTTTCTTT.

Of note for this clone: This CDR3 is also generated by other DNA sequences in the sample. CDR3 loop: CASSIARGEKLFF. CDR3 DNA: TGTGCCAGTAGTATAGCTCGGGGGGAAAAACTGTTTTTT. This chain uses TRBV19 with TRBJ1-4; a weak D match, TRBD1 (5 bases). The length of the CDR3 is 13 residues. Germline lookup yields CDR1 LNHDA and CDR2 SQIVND (reference sequence). Trimming stripped 1 base from V and 8 bases from J, with 8 bases between.

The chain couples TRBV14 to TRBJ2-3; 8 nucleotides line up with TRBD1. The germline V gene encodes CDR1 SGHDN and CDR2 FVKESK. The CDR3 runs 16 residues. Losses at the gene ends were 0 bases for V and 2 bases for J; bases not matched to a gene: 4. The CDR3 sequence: CASSQDTGQVTDTQYF. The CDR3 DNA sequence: TGTGCCAGCAGCCAAGATACGGGACAGGTCACAGATACGCAGTATTTT.

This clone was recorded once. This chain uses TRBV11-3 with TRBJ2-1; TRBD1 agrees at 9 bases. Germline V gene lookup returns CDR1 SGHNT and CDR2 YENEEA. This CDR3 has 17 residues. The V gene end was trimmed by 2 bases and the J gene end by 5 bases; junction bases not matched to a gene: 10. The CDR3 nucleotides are TGTGCCAGCAGCTTAATGGGGGGGACAGGGACACACAATGAGCAGTTCTTC. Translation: CASSLMGGTGTHNEQFF. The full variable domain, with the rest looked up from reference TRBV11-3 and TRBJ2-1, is EAGVVQSPRYKIIEKKQPVAFWCNPISGHNTLYWYLQNLGQGPELLIRYENEEAVDDSQLPKDRFSAERLKGVDSTLKIQPAELGDSAVYLCASSLMGGTGTHNEQFFGPGTRLTVL.

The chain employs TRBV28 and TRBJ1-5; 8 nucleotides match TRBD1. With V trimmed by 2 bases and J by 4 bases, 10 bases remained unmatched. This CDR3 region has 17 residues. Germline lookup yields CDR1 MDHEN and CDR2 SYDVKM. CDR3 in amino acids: CASSLMAGGAENQPQHF. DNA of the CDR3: TGTGCCAGCAGTTTAATGGCAGGGGGCGCGGAAAATCAGCCCCAGCATTTT.